The source of this T cell receptor (beta chain) is a study of vaccination effects on CD4 cells after COVID-19 (dated by TCRdb to between 2021 and 2024). Study-wide context: Each participant received two doses of an mRNA SARS-CoV-2 vaccine, either BNT162b2 or mRNA-1273. In both COVID-19 convalescent patients and infection-naive vaccine recipients, the study compared SARS-CoV-2 spike-specific CD4+ TCR repertoires from before mRNA vaccination with those from after it. The full study included approximately nine COVID-19 convalescent patients and a handful of SARS-CoV-2-naive healthy vaccine recipients. Cultures from other donors in the study were sequenced with the Oncomine TCR Beta short-read assay on an Illumina iSeq 100. What the work shows at the level of the full study, not this receptor alone: In healthy vaccine recipients, vaccine-induced clones were almost all SARS-CoV-2 mono-reactive, with only 1 of 255 being cross-reactive with common cold coronaviruses. Clones induced by infection and clones induced by vaccination both contracted markedly at late timepoints after vaccination, which fits with T cell responses waning over time. The study was limited by a small number of convalescent patients and lacked early post-infection timepoints.

V and J lose 3 bases and 8 bases, and a span of 7 bases separates them. Measured from the cysteine to the phenylalanine, the CDR3 is 12 residues long. The sequence is cut down to CDR3 DNA, 36 bases in frame from base 1. Points on this clone: Which antigen it targets is not known. Within one base of it there is no much larger clone, and no base qualities were kept.

The library was made by the immunoSEQ multiplex PCR assay. DNA from the cultured, isolated CD4+ T cells was subjected to TCR beta CDR3 sequencing. Concerning the study's data processing: Non-productive TCR sequences were removed, reads were trimmed to the CDR3 region, and CDR3s of at least 7 amino acids were retained. Antigen-specific clonotypes were identified using the MANAFEST web app by comparison of expansion in peptide wells against reference cultures. To be called positive, a clone needed expansion at FDR<0.05 compared with the reference and with all other wells, an odds ratio greater than 5, and a frequency greater than 0.1% in two replicate wells. Clonotypes significantly expanded in SARS-CoV-2 spike wells and in at least one common cold coronavirus spike condition were defined as cross-reactive. Using the stringdist R package, CDR3 similarity was measured by Levenshtein distance, and unrooted trees were constructed with ape in R 3.6.1. TCRdb limited this immuneACCESS table to in-frame rearrangements with V and J called. A share of clones is missing; checked studies link under half to unresolved V genes, and the rest is unexplained. That table is the source of V, J and clone size, and D and trimming were worked out from the DNA. A total of 8,700 or so clones appear in this sample, around 74% of them only once. Roughly 12% of the sample is taken by the ten largest.

In the ViraFEST assay, PBMC were stimulated with viral peptide pools, and antigen-specific CD4+ T cell clonotypes were then identified by expansion using TCR sequencing. After less than 13 days of culture, CD4+ T cells were isolated with the EasySep CD4+ T cell isolation kit. None of the healthy vaccine recipients had a prior SARS-CoV-2 infection, which was confirmed by nucleocapsid antibody tests that came back negative both before and after vaccination. Two million PBMC per well were cultured with about 9.6 ug/ml peptides in IMDM containing 5% human AB serum, about 9 IU/ml IL-2 and gentamicin. On days 3 and 7, half of the culture medium was replaced with fresh IL-2-containing medium. Each peptide stimulation condition was cultured in triplicate wells unless otherwise noted. Using Ficoll-Paque Plus gradient centrifugation, PBMC were separated from whole blood and then either used fresh or cryopreserved at -140C. The overlapping peptide pools covered the spike proteins of SARS-CoV-2 and of the common cold coronaviruses HCoV-NL63, HCoV-OC43 and HCoV-229E. The QIAamp micro DNA kit was used to extract genomic DNA from the cultured CD4+ T cells.

The sequencing used CD4+ T cells from PBMCs cultured with HCoV-229E spike peptides, collected before COVID-19 vaccination. Reading the label with the study, this specimen's cell subset or site is: HCoV-229E spike overlapping peptide pool stimulation. This receptor chain uses TRBV12-3 or TRBV12-4 and TRBJ1-4; no D gene is confidently identified. The sequence was obtained from a human donor who received a COVID-19 vaccine. The bases are TGTGCCAGCAGTTTCGGTTTCGAAAAACTGTTTTTT. This codes for CASSFGFEKLFF.